The 8 T cell receptor beta chains reported below all come from one sample, sequenced in a study of blood T cell repertoires in COVID-19. Generated by immunoSEQ multiplex PCR, the TCRdb table keeps only in-frame clones and is missing some. The sample shows under 200,000 clones, around 79% of them seen only once. Sequencing was done on a sample of peripheral blood. These receptors all stem from a woman aged 60 to 75 with COVID-19, enrolled during active disease.

This clone was found a few times. This chain links TRBV27 with TRBJ2-1; TRBD2 agrees at 9 bases. Germline V lookup: CDR1 MNHEY, CDR2 SMNVEV (reference sequence). This CDR3 contains 17 residues. V shed 6 bases and J 0 bases; nucleotides not matched to a gene: 9. The CDR3 DNA is TGTGCCAGCAGCCCCGTCAGCGGGGGGTTCTCCTACAATGAGCAGTTCTTC. Its protein is CASSPVSGGFSYNEQFF.

The genes are TRBV6-2 or TRBV6-3 and TRBJ2-1; 11 nucleotides agree with TRBD1. Germline loops: CDR1 MNHEY, CDR2 SVGEGT. There are 20 residues in the CDR3. With 0 bases clipped from V and 2 bases from J, the junction kept 12 bases outside the gene matches. The CDR3 DNA reads as TGTGCCAGCAGTTACTCTAGGGACAGGGGGGCAAACCCCCCCTACAATGAGCAGTTCTTC. Protein sequence: CASSYSRDRGANPPYNEQFF.

This clone was observed once. The chain employs TRBV6-5 and TRBJ2-2, with D possibly matching TRBD1 (6 bases). This CDR3 has 15 residues. V lost 6 bases and J lost 5, with 16 bases in between. Germline V gene lookup returns CDR1 MNHEY and CDR2 SVGAGI. CDR3 region: CASSLTGKGTGELFF. The CDR3 DNA sequence: TGTGCCAGCAGCCTTACAGGGAAGGGGACCGGGGAGCTGTTTTTT.

This clone was found a few times. This rearrangement joins TRBV5-6 to TRBJ2-1; 8 bases are shared with TRBD1. The V gene's germline CDR1 is SGHDT and CDR2 YYEEEE. The CDR3 runs 15 residues. Trimming at V came to 0 bases and at J to 4 bases, leaving 3 bases not matched to a gene. The CDR3 loop is CASSLVGQGYNEQFF. CDR3 nucleotide sequence: TGTGCCAGCAGCTTGGTAGGACAGGGATACAATGAGCAGTTCTTC.

V gene TRBV7-9 combines with J gene TRBJ2-7; no clear D gene. CDR1 is SEHNR, CDR2 FQNEAQ, per germline (reference sequence). Trimming removed 2 bases from V and 7 bases from J, with 18 bases in between. The CDR3 is made up of 15 amino acids. The CDR3 loop reads CASSLTTSPGDEQYF. As DNA, the CDR3 is TGTGCCAGCAGCTTAACTACGAGCCCTGGAGATGAGCAGTACTTC.

V usage is TRBV29-1 and J usage is TRBJ2-3, with a possible D match to TRBD1 (5 bases). V lost 1 base, J lost 5 bases, and 13 bases lay in between. Germline lookup yields CDR1 SQVTM and CDR2 ANQGSEA. This CDR3 has 14 amino acids. Here the CDR3 reads CSVEGGQGIDTQYF. In DNA, the CDR3 is TGCAGCGTTGAAGGGGGTCAGGGAATAGATACGCAGTATTTT.

The chain uses TRBV5-4 and TRBJ2-1; maybe TRBD2 (6 bases). V dropped 0 bases and J dropped 9 bases, with 19 bases sitting between them. The CDR3 is 16 residues long. From germline, CDR1 is SGHNT and CDR2 YYREEE (reference sequence). The chain's CDR3 is CASSLAPGDVVFEQFF. CDR3 coding DNA: TGTGCCAGCAGCTTGGCCCCGGGAGATGTCGTATTTGAGCAGTTCTTC.

This chain uses TRBV11-2 with TRBJ2-3; 7 bases agree with TRBD2. The germline CDR1 and CDR2 sequences are SGHAT and FQNNGV. Trimming removed 3 bases from V and 0 bases from J; junction bases left unmatched: 6. The CDR3 sequence is 16 residues long. CDR3: CASSLNPGGSTDTQYF. Written as DNA, the CDR3 is TGTGCCAGCAGCTTGAATCCGGGAGGAAGCACAGATACGCAGTATTTT.